This T cell receptor beta chain appears in the sequencing data of a study of T-cell reconstitution after alpha-beta-depleted transplantation in children. Using unique molecular identifiers, the investigators prepared the TCRbeta library. TCRdb fed the PCR reads into MiXCR, producing one record per CDR3 protein. The table records some 340,000 distinct CDR3 sequences, about a tenth of them present only once. The CDR3 has 14 amino acids. CDR1 is GTSNPN, CDR2 SVGIG, per germline (reference sequence). V lost 3 bases to trimming and J lost 0 bases, with 9 bases between them. The chain recombines TRBV30 with TRBJ2-1; D is undetermined. This TCR came from a human donor who donated a stem cell graft to a child with acute lymphoblastic leukemia. Material: PBMCs from the stem cell graft donor, obtained from the stem cell graft. CDR3 in amino acids: CAWRPKNSYNEQFF. In DNA, the CDR3 is TGTGCCTGGAGACCGAAAAACTCCTACAATGAGCAGTTCTTC.